A selection of T cell receptor beta chains follows, all from one sample in a study of T-cell reconstitution after alpha-beta-depleted transplantation in children. Each CDR3 protein is one row after TCRdb ran MiXCR on the PCR reads. The data show roughly 82,000 distinct CDR3 sequences, with 12% to 15% seen just once and 25% to 30% held by the top ten. The specimen was PBMCs, mostly from graft donor cells, collected 180 days after TCRalphabeta/CD19-depleted stem cell transplant. These receptors all come from a male patient under 10 years old who had a stem cell transplant for acute lymphoblastic leukemia, so the T cells may come from the graft donor. Each CDR3 is given with its conserved first and last residue. D genes are given only for firm matches. Clone size is shown for a subset of rows, as once, few, many or a class of expanded clone.

cdr3_aa	cdr3_nt	cdr3_length	clone_size	v_call	j_call	d_call
CASSPGDRSSYNEQFF	TGTGCCAGCAGTCCGGGGGACCGGAGCTCCTACAATGAGCAGTTCTTC	16	NA	TRBV12-3/TRBV12-4	TRBJ2-1	NA
CASSFGTSGYEQYF	TGTGCCAGCAGCTTTGGGACTAGCGGCTACGAGCAGTACTTC	14	NA	TRBV9	TRBJ2-7	TRBD2
CASSQAQLGAEAFF	TGTGCCAGCAGCCAAGCTCAGCTGGGGGCTGAAGCTTTCTTT	14	NA	TRBV4-2	TRBJ1-1	NA
CASSLDGSRKTQYF	TGTGCCAGCAGCTTAGACGGGAGCAGAAAGACCCAGTACTTC	14	NA	TRBV7-9	TRBJ2-5	NA
CASSPGPPGLRYNEQFF	TGTGCCAGCAGCCCAGGTCCCCCGGGACTACGATACAATGAGCAGTTCTTC	17	many	TRBV7-7	TRBJ2-1	TRBD2
CASSSGQGVAGANVLTF	TGTGCCAGCAGCTCCGGACAGGGGGTAGCTGGGGCCAACGTCCTGACTTTC	17	few	TRBV5-5	TRBJ2-6	TRBD1
CAGGGRNIQYF	TGTGCCGGGGGGGGAAGAAACATTCAGTACTTC	11	few	TRBV9	TRBJ2-4	TRBD2
CASRMTGGLNTGELFF	TGCGCCAGCAGGATGACAGGGGGCCTTAACACCGGGGAGCTGTTTTTT	16	many	TRBV5-1	TRBJ2-2	TRBD1
CASSPEQGRNSPLHF	TGTGCCAGCTCACCTGAACAGGGTCGGAATTCACCCCTCCACTTT	15	NA	TRBV18	TRBJ1-6	NA
CASSSERTGPKTQYF	TGTGCCAGCAGCTCAGAGAGGACAGGGCCGAAGACCCAGTACTTC	15	NA	TRBV7-2	TRBJ2-5	TRBD1
CASILRPEGEQFF	TGTGCCAGCATCTTACGGCCAGAGGGTGAGCAGTTCTTC	13	NA	TRBV28	TRBJ2-1	NA
CASTPQAYWADTQYF	TGTGCCAGCACCCCCCAGGCCTACTGGGCAGATACGCAGTATTTC	15	NA	TRBV6-2/TRBV6-3	TRBJ2-3	NA
CASSFGGGWTEAFF	TGTGCCAGCAGCTTTGGGGGAGGTTGGACTGAAGCTTTCTTT	14	NA	TRBV5-4	TRBJ1-1	NA
CASSTTGLFSGNTIYF	TGTGCCAGCAGTACGACAGGGCTTTTCTCTGGAAACACCATATATTTT	16	NA	TRBV28	TRBJ1-3	TRBD1
CASSVAIQETQYF	TGTGCCAGCAGCGTAGCCATCCAAGAGACCCAGTACTTC	13	NA	TRBV9	TRBJ2-5	NA
CASNTRGRDYYEQYF	TGTGCCAGCAACACAAGGGGGCGAGACTACTACGAGCAGTACTTC	15	NA	TRBV5-5	TRBJ2-7	TRBD1
CASSQGSGSSYEQYF	TGCGCCAGCAGCCAAGGATCAGGGAGCTCCTACGAGCAGTACTTC	15	few	TRBV4-1	TRBJ2-7	NA
CASRETGEEQYF	TGTGCCAGCAGGGAGACAGGGGAAGAGCAGTACTTC	12	few	TRBV3-1	TRBJ2-7	TRBD1
CASSLKTSTDTQYF	TGTGCCAGCAGCTTAAAGACTAGCACAGATACGCAGTATTTT	14	few	TRBV7-3	TRBJ2-3	NA
CASSRHPRGTASYEQYF	TGTGCCAGCAGTCGACACCCACGCGGGACTGCTTCCTACGAGCAGTACTTC	17	few	TRBV6-2/TRBV6-3	TRBJ2-7	NA
CASSVTPTGGRSYEQYF	TGTGCCAGCAGCGTAACCCCCACGGGGGGACGGTCCTACGAGCAGTACTTC	17	NA	TRBV9	TRBJ2-7	TRBD2
CASSLPAGTGNGYTF	TGTGCCAGCAGTCTCCCCGCCGGGACAGGGAACGGCTACACCTTC	15	few	TRBV28	TRBJ1-2	TRBD1
CSADTTGQNTEAFF	TGCAGTGCCGACACGACAGGGCAGAACACTGAAGCTTTCTTT	14	many	TRBV20-1	TRBJ1-1	TRBD1
CASSQGAGTTYEQYF	TGCGCCAGCAGCCAAGGGGCAGGGACGACCTACGAGCAGTACTTC	15	NA	TRBV4-3	TRBJ2-7	NA
CASGFRPNYGYTF	TGTGCCAGTGGATTCCGTCCTAACTATGGCTACACCTTC	13	NA	TRBV27	TRBJ1-2	NA
CASSQDAGRSSGANVLTF	TGCGCCAGCAGCCAAGATGCAGGGAGGAGCTCTGGGGCCAACGTCCTGACTTTC	18	NA	TRBV4-3	TRBJ2-6	NA
CASSLEPIEQYF	TGTGCCAGCAGCTTAGAACCCATCGAGCAGTACTTC	12	medium-sized	TRBV7-2	TRBJ2-7	NA
CSGSGMSYEQYF	TGCAGTGGTTCAGGGATGTCCTACGAGCAGTACTTC	12	few	TRBV20-1	TRBJ2-7	NA
CSARGRGRRMSQETQYF	TGCAGTGCCAGAGGTAGGGGGCGGAGGATGAGTCAAGAGACCCAGTACTTC	17	few	TRBV20-1	TRBJ2-5	TRBD1
CASSPFGSTDTQYF	TGTGCCAGCAGCCCCTTCGGCAGCACAGATACGCAGTATTTT	14	many	TRBV7-2	TRBJ2-3	NA
CAWTESWSGELFF	TGTGCCTGGACAGAGAGTTGGTCCGGGGAGCTGTTTTTT	13	NA	TRBV30	TRBJ2-2	NA
CASSFPRKAGTGELFF	TGTGCCAGCAGCTTCCCGCGTAAAGCGGGGACCGGGGAGCTGTTTTTT	16	NA	TRBV5-4	TRBJ2-2	TRBD2
CAIRLRRAGEWNTDTQYF	TGTGCCATCAGGTTAAGGCGCGCGGGGGAGTGGAACACAGATACGCAGTATTTT	18	few	TRBV10-3	TRBJ2-3	TRBD2
CASSVYQSAQETQYF	TGCGCCAGCAGTGTTTACCAATCCGCGCAAGAGACCCAGTACTTC	15	many	TRBV10-2	TRBJ2-5	NA
CASSDGQGWQPQHF	TGTGCCAGCAGTGATGGTCAGGGTTGGCAGCCCCAGCATTTT	14	few	TRBV6-1	TRBJ1-5	NA
CASSLGARVGQYF	TGTGCCAGCAGCTTAGGGGCGCGGGTCGGGCAGTACTTC	13	few	TRBV7-6	TRBJ2-7	NA
CSARDLASGRWAYNEQFF	TGCAGTGCTAGAGATTTGGCTAGCGGGAGGTGGGCCTACAATGAGCAGTTCTTC	18	many	TRBV20-1	TRBJ2-1	TRBD2
CASSQDKRYEQYF	TGCGCCAGCAGCCAAGATAAGCGGTACGAGCAGTACTTC	13	NA	TRBV4-3	TRBJ2-7	NA
CASGRRDSRETQYF	TGTGCCAGCGGTCGCCGGGACAGTCGAGAGACCCAGTACTTC	14	NA	TRBV6-2/TRBV6-3	TRBJ2-5	TRBD1
CASSAAAGTDTQYF	TGTGCCAGCTCAGCAGCGGCAGGGACAGATACGCAGTATTTT	14	NA	TRBV18	TRBJ2-3	NA
CASSYQGRAFF	TGTGCCAGCAGTTACCAGGGGCGAGCTTTCTTT	11	NA	TRBV6-5	TRBJ1-1	NA